These 26 T cell receptor beta chains came from one sample sequenced in a study of cytomegalovirus exposure and HLA in healthy donors. The PCR made use of 60 Vbeta and 13 Jbeta primers. The method was immunoSEQ multiplex PCR; TCRdb's version includes in-frame clones alone and lacks a portion of them. Of about 88,000 clones in the sample, more than 60% were seen once. Source material: PBMCs. The receptors were gathered from a man aged 25-45 years in good health and CMV-seronegative.

This chain links TRBV30 with TRBJ1-1, with no clear D. The CDR3 spans 11 residues. Germline V gene lookup returns CDR1 GTSNPN and CDR2 SVGIG (reference sequence). V shed 2 bases and J shed 6 bases, with 7 bases lying between them. The CDR3 DNA is TGTGCCTGGAGTTATATCGCTGAAGCTTTCTTT. Its translation is CAWSYIAEAFF.

The chain combines TRBV7-9 with TRBJ1-1; D unclear. The V gene's germline CDR1 is SEHNR and CDR2 FQNEAQ (reference sequence). Trimming stripped 5 bases from V and 1 base from J, with 8 bases between. The CDR3 is 13 amino acids. In nucleotides, the CDR3 is TGTGCCAGCAGCCCGACGGGGAACACTGAAGCTTTCTTT. Translation: CASSPTGNTEAFF.

The CDR3 DNA sequence: TGTGCCAGCAGCTCCGGGACAGGGGTTGGGAACACTGAAGCTTTCTTT. Residues: CASSSGTGVGNTEAFF. The J gene is TRBJ1-1, the V gene TRBV7-9; 10 bases fit TRBD1. Trimming took 4 bases from V and 1 from J; bases not matched to a gene: 6. CDR3 length: 16 residues. Germline V CDR1 and CDR2: SEHNR, FQNEAQ (reference sequence).

V gene TRBV9 combines with J gene TRBJ1-6; D ambiguous. This CDR3 region has 15 residues. Germline V gene lookup returns CDR1 SGDLS and CDR2 YYNGEE. V lost 4 bases, J lost 7 bases, and 15 bases lay in between. The CDR3 DNA reads as TGTGCCAGCAGCCAAGAGACCGGAGGGAATTCACCCCTCCACTTT. Amino acids: CASSQETGGNSPLHF.

The chain has TRBV7-3 and TRBJ2-3; D remains unclear. Germline assignment: CDR1 SGHTA and CDR2 FQGTGA. V lost 1 base, J lost 4 bases, and 12 bases lay in between. The CDR3 extends over 15 amino acids. The DNA for the CDR3 is TGTGCCAGCAGCTTAAATTCCAATTTTGCAGATACGCAGTATTTT. Protein product: CASSLNSNFADTQYF.

The rearrangement links TRBV19 to TRBJ1-1; possible D gene TRBD1, 5 bases. The CDR3 contains 16 residues. The germline V and J ends were trimmed by 5 bases and 4 bases, with 20 bases remaining between them. Germline CDR1 reads LNHDA; CDR2 reads SQIVND (reference sequence). The DNA of the CDR3 is TGTGCCAGTAGTCCCCAGGCGGCAGGGCTGTTCACTGAAGCTTTCTTT. Its protein is CASSPQAAGLFTEAFF.

The CDR3 DNA sequence: TGTGCCAGCAGCTTAACCCTGGGACAGGGGGCCTACGAGCAGTACTTC. This gives the protein CASSLTLGQGAYEQYF. The genes are TRBV4-2 and TRBJ2-7, with 11 nucleotides matching TRBD1. CDR1 is LGHNA, CDR2 YNFKEQ, per germline. Unmatched junction bases numbered 8, after V lost 5 bases and J lost 2 bases. The CDR3 extends over 16 amino acids.

This clone was counted only a few times. The rearrangement joins TRBV6-4 to TRBJ2-2; unclear D gene. The germline V gene has CDR1 MRHNA and CDR2 SNTAGT. Trimming took off 6 bases at V and 2 bases at J, with 7 bases between the two ends. This CDR3 is 13 amino acids long. The CDR3 region is CASSAQNTGELFF. The CDR3, as DNA: TGTGCCAGCAGCGCACAAAACACCGGGGAGCTGTTTTTT.

J is TRBJ2-3 and V is TRBV9; D ambiguous. V was shortened by 0 bases and J by 1 base, with 6 bases between the two germline ends. Per the germline V gene, CDR1 is SGDLS and CDR2 is YYNGEE. The CDR3 loop spans 14 amino acids. CDR3 sequence (DNA): TGTGCCAGCAGCGTAGACGTAGGCACAGATACGCAGTATTTT. The encoded protein is CASSVDVGTDTQYF.

The J gene is TRBJ2-2, the V gene TRBV19; 7 bases fit TRBD1. J was trimmed by 6 bases and V by 3 bases; bases with no gene match: 4. The germline V gene has CDR1 LNHDA and CDR2 SQIVND (reference sequence). The CDR3 spans 14 residues. The CDR3 sequence is CASSMAGGSGELFF. In DNA, the CDR3 is TGTGCCAGTAGTATGGCAGGGGGTTCCGGGGAGCTGTTTTTT.

This chain links TRBV7-9 with TRBJ1-6, with 8 bases matching TRBD1. The germline CDR1 and CDR2 sequences are SEHNR and FQNEAQ (reference sequence). There are 15 residues in the CDR3. V trimming: 3 bases; J trimming: 7 bases; junction bases outside the gene matches: 5. CDR3 protein: CASSFTGQVNSPLHF. The CDR3 region has the DNA TGTGCCAGCAGCTTTACGGGACAGGTCAATTCACCCCTCCACTTT. Based on the CDR3 plus reference TRBV7-9 and TRBJ1-6, the full variable domain is DTGVSQNPRHKITKRGQNVTFRCDPISEHNRLYWYRQTLGQGPEFLTYFQNEAQLEKSRLLSDRFSAERPKGSFSTLEIQRTEQGDSAMYLCASSFTGQVNSPLHFGNGTRLTVT.

This rearrangement joins TRBV28 to TRBJ1-5; TRBD1 might be the D (5 bases). Germline CDR1 is MDHEN and CDR2 is SYDVKM. The CDR3 spans 16 residues. Trimming removed 3 bases from V and 1 base from J, with 13 bases in between. Here the CDR3 DNA reads TGTGCCAGCAGTTTTCGTAAGGGGATGAGCAATCAGCCCCAGCATTTT. This translates into CASSFRKGMSNQPQHF.

The rearrangement uses TRBV10-3 and TRBJ2-7, with unresolved D. Germline assignment: CDR1 ENHRY and CDR2 SYGVKD. The CDR3 is 14 residues long. Trimming pared 2 bases from V and 0 bases from J, leaving 8 bases between. The CDR3 spells CAISEGSGSYEQYF. The DNA of the CDR3 is TGTGCCATCAGTGAGGGCAGTGGCTCCTACGAGCAGTACTTC.

The rearrangement joins TRBV11-3 to TRBJ1-3; no reliable D call. Per germline, CDR1 SGHNT and CDR2 YENEEA. The CDR3 sequence is 13 residues long. The V gene lost 5 bases and the J gene lost 1 base, with 6 bases spanning the gap. The CDR3 DNA reads TGTGCCAGCAGCCGGGAATCTGGAAACACCATATATTTT. Translated, it gives CASSRESGNTIYF.

The gene calls are TRBV25-1 and TRBJ2-7; tentatively, D is TRBD2 (6 bases). This CDR3 region has 14 residues. Trimming shortened V by 6 bases and J by 7 bases, and 19 bases separated the two germline ends. Germline V gene sequence: CDR1 MGHDK, CDR2 SYGVNS. The DNA for the CDR3 is TGTGCCAGCAGCTTCGGGACGGACTACGAGGAGCAGTACTTC. It yields the protein CASSFGTDYEEQYF.

The rearrangement uses TRBV5-4 and TRBJ1-2; 9 bases map to TRBD1. CDR3 length equals 15 residues. Germline V gene lookup returns CDR1 SGHNT and CDR2 YYREEE (reference sequence). Losses at the gene ends were 3 bases for V and 7 bases for J; bases not matched to a gene: 10. The CDR3 loop is CASSSYGQGITGYTF. The CDR3 coding sequence is TGTGCCAGCAGCTCGTACGGACAGGGGATTACTGGCTACACCTTC.

The V call is TRBV7-8, the J call TRBJ1-1, with D tentatively TRBD1 (6 bases). The CDR3 sequence is 13 residues long. Germline V gene data show CDR1 as SGHVS and CDR2 as FQNEAQ. V was shortened by 4 bases and J by 6 bases, with 12 bases between the two germline ends. The CDR3 loop reads CASSSTKGAEAFF. The CDR3 region has the DNA TGTGCCAGCAGCTCCACAAAGGGGGCTGAAGCTTTCTTT.

The chain is built from TRBV6-1 and TRBJ2-7, with D possibly being TRBD2 (6 bases). The V gene lost 1 base and the J gene lost 3 bases, with 10 bases spanning the gap. This CDR3 contains 14 residues. Germline V gives CDR1 MNHNS, CDR2 SASEGT. The CDR3 DNA reads TGTGCCAGCAGTGAAGAATTGGGGGGCTACGAGCAGTACTTC. Encoded protein: CASSEELGGYEQYF.

The chain carries TRBV19 and TRBJ2-3; a weak D match, TRBD2 (5 bases). Trimming cost V 3 bases and J 2 bases, with 18 bases left between them. In germline, CDR1 is LNHDA, CDR2 SQIVND (reference sequence). The CDR3 loop spans 17 amino acids. CDR3 sequence reads: CASSIAGGPGNTDTQYF. DNA for the CDR3: TGTGCCAGTAGTATCGCCGGTGGTCCGGGGAACACAGATACGCAGTATTTT.

J is TRBJ1-2 and V is TRBV15, with TRBD1 as a possible D gene (6 bases). The CDR3 is made up of 16 amino acids. V lost 0 bases, J lost 6 bases, and 17 bases lay in between. Germline V CDR1 and CDR2: LNHNV, YYDKDF (reference sequence). The CDR3 reads CATSREAGAAPDGYTF. CDR3 sequence (DNA): TGTGCCACCAGCAGAGAAGCAGGGGCTGCTCCAGATGGCTACACCTTC.

The chain combines TRBV5-1 with TRBJ2-3; 14 bases fit TRBD2. Germline CDR1 is SGHRS and CDR2 is YFSETQ. This CDR3 region has 16 residues. Germline trimming cut 4 bases from V and 2 bases from J; bases unmatched to any gene: 3. In nucleotides, the CDR3 is TGCGCCAGCAGCCCGGGACTAGCGGGAGTCACAGATACGCAGTATTTT. This sequence encodes CASSPGLAGVTDTQYF.

A few counts support this clone. V usage is TRBV4-1 and J usage is TRBJ2-2, with 9 nucleotides matching TRBD1. The germline CDR1 and CDR2 sequences are MGHRA and YSYEKL. There are 15 residues in the CDR3. V shed 6 bases and J 6 bases; nucleotides not matched to a gene: 8. The CDR3 here is CASRLDRGLAGELFF. As DNA, the CDR3 is TGCGCCAGCAGACTGGACAGGGGATTGGCCGGGGAGCTGTTTTTT.

The J gene is TRBJ1-1, the V gene TRBV2; the D is unclear. Germline V gene sequence: CDR1 SNHLY, CDR2 FYNNEI. Trimming removed 4 bases at V and 6 bases at J, with 9 bases between. The CDR3 covers 12 residues. In DNA, the CDR3 is TGTGCCAGCAGTGCCTTGGGCGCTGAAGCTTTCTTT. Protein: CASSALGAEAFF.

This clone was counted between two and nine times. V gene TRBV5-6 combines with J gene TRBJ1-1; unclear D gene. Germline values: CDR1 SGHDT, CDR2 YYEEEE. Trimming pared 4 bases from V and 1 base from J, leaving 14 bases between. CDR3 length: 15 residues. The CDR3 DNA reads TGTGCCAGCAGCCCACTCCAGGATTGGAACACTGAAGCTTTCTTT. Translating gives CASSPLQDWNTEAFF. Complete variable domain (other parts from reference TRBV5-6 and TRBJ1-1): DAGVTQSPTHLIKTRGQQVTLRCSPKSGHDTVSWYQQALGQGPQFIFQYYEEEERQRGNFPDRFSGHQFPNYSSELNVNALLLGDSALYLCASSPLQDWNTEAFFGQGTRLTVV.

This clone was detected only a few times. The V gene is TRBV7-8, the J gene TRBJ1-4; TRBD1 might be the D (6 bases). The germline V gene has CDR1 SGHVS and CDR2 FQNEAQ. There are 13 residues in the CDR3. The V and J ends lost 5 bases and 8 bases respectively, with 12 bases between them. The DNA of the CDR3 is TGTGCCAGCAGCGGCAGGGGAGAAGAAAAACTGTTTTTT. Amino acids: CASSGRGEEKLFF.

In its sample, this clone was seen a few times. The rearrangement links TRBV6-1 to TRBJ1-2; TRBD1 aligns across 10 bases. The V gene end was trimmed by 6 bases and the J gene end by 6 bases; junction bases not matched to a gene: 4. Germline CDR1 and CDR2: MNHNS and SASEGT. This CDR3 is built from 13 residues. The CDR3, as DNA: TGTGCCAGCAGCGAGACAGGGGGCCATGGCTACACCTTC. Translation gives CASSETGGHGYTF.